The 2 T cell receptor beta chains below all came from one sample that was sequenced in a study of cytomegalovirus exposure and HLA in healthy donors. The PCR ran on 60 Vbeta and 13 Jbeta primers. Generated by immunoSEQ multiplex PCR, the TCRdb table keeps only in-frame clones and is missing some. Its listing shows about 67,000 clones. The sample consisted of PBMCs. The receptors were sampled from a man aged 25 to 40 in good health and CMV-seropositive.

The CDR3 coding sequence is TGTGCCAGCAGCTCCACAATTCTAGCGGGAGGGCCCGGGGAGCTGTTTTTT. This codes for CASSSTILAGGPGELFF. The V and J genes are TRBV7-9 and TRBJ2-2, with 12 nucleotides matching TRBD2. The CDR3 totals 17 residues. Per germline, CDR1 SEHNR and CDR2 FQNEAQ (reference sequence). Trimming took 4 bases from V and 6 from J; bases not matched to a gene: 9.

The chain joins TRBV14 to TRBJ2-2; 8 bases map to TRBD2. The CDR3 has 17 amino acids. V trimming: 1 base; J trimming: 3 bases; junction bases outside the gene matches: 7. Germline CDR1 SGHDN, CDR2 FVKESK. DNA for the CDR3: TGTGCCAGCAGCCAAGCCCCCACTAGCGGATACACCGGGGAGCTGTTTTTT. Amino acid sequence: CASSQAPTSGYTGELFF.